These 21 T cell receptor beta chains came from one sample sequenced in a study of shared clonotypes between healthy human individuals (dated by TCRdb to the early 2020s). Library preparation employed the immunoSEQ multiplex PCR assay. Drawn from immuneACCESS, this table holds only the in-frame rearrangements with V and J called that TCRdb kept. Clones are partly lost; checked studies trace under half to an unresolved V gene and leave the rest unexplained. This sample has about 1 million clones in its table, and about 80% of those were observed once. In total, the top ten clones hold approximately 1.3% of the sample. The sequenced sample consisted of memory CD4+ T cells sorted from blood. In the paper's terms, the cell subset or site label means: CD45RA-negative fraction. These receptors were collected from a young man in good health.

This clone was observed a single time. J is TRBJ2-6 and V is TRBV28; D is ambiguous. Trimming shortened V by 1 base and J by 1 base, and 5 bases separated the two germline ends. Germline values: CDR1 MDHEN, CDR2 SYDVKM. The CDR3 runs 15 residues. The CDR3 sequence is CASSLYQSGANVLTF. The DNA for the CDR3 is TGTGCCAGCAGTTTATATCAATCTGGGGCCAACGTCCTGACTTTC.

The rearrangement joins TRBV30 to TRBJ1-6; maybe TRBD1 (6 bases). This CDR3 has 14 amino acids. Germline lookup yields CDR1 GTSNPN and CDR2 SVGIG (reference sequence). Trimming shortened V by 3 bases and J by 4 bases, and 10 bases separated the two germline ends. Written as DNA, the CDR3 is TGTGCCTGGAGCGGGGGCAGTTATAATTCACCCCTCCACTTT. This translates into CAWSGGSYNSPLHF.

The V gene is TRBV28, the J gene TRBJ2-1; D is undetermined. Looked up from germline, CDR1 is MDHEN and CDR2 is SYDVKM. The germline V and J ends were trimmed by 7 bases and 8 bases, with 18 bases remaining between them. CDR3 length: 14 residues. In DNA, the CDR3 is TGTGCCAGCACCCTCCGTTGGCAGGTCGATGAGCAGTTCTTC. Protein sequence: CASTLRWQVDEQFF.

As for this clone: Other DNA variants within this sample encode the same CDR3. The chain uses TRBV5-1 and TRBJ2-5; D possibly matches TRBD1 or TRBD2 (5 bases each). Trimming removed 2 bases from V and 1 base from J, with 15 bases in between. Germline loops: CDR1 SGHRS, CDR2 YFSETQ. CDR3 length equals 16 residues. CDR3 sequence reads: CASSLGTTTGQETQYF. The CDR3 nucleotides read TGCGCCAGCAGCTTAGGGACCACTACAGGCCAAGAGACCCAGTACTTC.

J is TRBJ1-5 and V is TRBV6-1; D is perhaps TRBD1 (6 bases). The CDR3 loop spans 14 amino acids. Trimming stripped 6 bases from V and 4 bases from J, with 13 bases between. Germline-derived CDR1 and CDR2 are MNHNS and SASEGT. DNA for the CDR3: TGTGCCAGCAGGGAGAGACAGGCTAATCAGCCCCAGCATTTT. Translated: CASRERQANQPQHF.

This rearrangement joins TRBV2 to TRBJ1-4; 9 bases align to TRBD1. After removal of 1 base from V and 5 bases from J, the junction contained 2 bases not matched to a gene. Germline-derived CDR1 and CDR2 are SNHLY and FYNNEI. The CDR3 sequence is 15 residues long. This CDR3 is CASSEVGQGNEKLFF. DNA of the CDR3: TGTGCCAGCAGTGAAGTGGGACAGGGAAATGAAAAACTGTTTTTT.

J is TRBJ2-4 and V is TRBV28; D unclear. The CDR3 loop spans 12 amino acids. V was clipped by 7 bases and J by 0 bases, with 4 bases between them. Germline V lookup: CDR1 MDHEN, CDR2 SYDVKM. The CDR3 sequence is CASNIAKNIQYF. CDR3 coding DNA: TGTGCCAGCAATATAGCCAAAAACATTCAGTACTTC.

The genes are TRBV7-8 and TRBJ2-1; D perhaps matches TRBD2 (6 bases). From germline, CDR1 is SGHVS and CDR2 FQNEAQ. The CDR3 length is 16 residues. V was cut by 2 bases and J by 5 bases, with 16 bases left in between. The CDR3 region has the DNA TGTGCCAGCAGCTTATTGTCTAGCGCCGTTCACAATGAGCAGTTCTTC. Translating gives CASSLLSSAVHNEQFF.

The chain carries TRBV4-1 and TRBJ1-2, with D possibly being TRBD1 (6 bases). The germline V gene has CDR1 MGHRA and CDR2 YSYEKL. The length of the CDR3 is 15 residues. Trimming took off 0 bases at V and 4 bases at J, with 12 bases between the two ends. CDR3 DNA: TGCGCCAGCAGCCAAGAGACGGGGGCGCTCTATGGCTACACCTTC. The encoded protein is CASSQETGALYGYTF.

The chain couples TRBV7-8 to TRBJ1-6, with D maybe TRBD1 (6 bases). CDR1 and CDR2 (germline): SGHVS, FQNEAQ. This CDR3 is 16 amino acids long. V was trimmed by 1 base and J by 4 bases, leaving 11 bases between them. The CDR3 region has the DNA TGTGCCAGCAGCTTAGATTTGGGGACATATAATTCACCCCTCCACTTT. This sequence encodes CASSLDLGTYNSPLHF. The entire variable domain, with the rest obtained from reference TRBV7-8 and TRBJ1-6, is as follows: GAGVSQSPRYKVAKRGQDVALRCDPISGHVSLFWYQQALGQGPEFLTYFQNEAQLDKSGLPSDRFFAERPEGSVSTLKIQRTQQEDSAVYLCASSLDLGTYNSPLHFGNGTRLTVT.

The J gene is TRBJ1-6, the V gene TRBV6-5; no reliable D call. Germline CDR1 and CDR2: MNHEY and SVGAGI. V shed 4 bases and J shed 10 bases, with 11 bases lying between them. This CDR3 comprises 13 residues. The CDR3 region has the DNA TGTGCCAGCAGTTTACTCGAGCTCTCACCCCTCCACTTT. It codes for CASSLLELSPLHF.

This clone was recorded only once. The V gene is TRBV10-1, the J gene TRBJ1-1; D gene unclear. CDR1 is WNHNN and CDR2 is SYGVQD in the germline V gene (reference sequence). This CDR3 has 18 residues. The V end was cut by 2 bases, the J end by 2 bases, with 21 bases between. The CDR3 DNA follows: TGCGCCAGCAGTGAGACCCGGGCCAGGTTGTTCCAAAACACTGAAGCTTTCTTT. As protein: CASSETRARLFQNTEAFF.

The CDR3 loop reads CASSPSLASTDTQYF. For the CDR3, the DNA is TGTGCCAGCTCACCGAGCCTGGCATCCACAGATACGCAGTATTTT. V usage is TRBV18 and J usage is TRBJ2-3; D is unclear. Looked up from germline, CDR1 is KGHSH and CDR2 is LQKENI. The CDR3 contains 15 residues. The V and J ends lost 3 bases and 2 bases respectively, with 12 bases between them.

A note on this clone: The same CDR3 also results from other DNA sequences found in this sample. CDR3 nucleotide sequence: TGTGCCAGCAGCTCTGGACAGGGTAACCAGCCCCAGCATTTT. Its translation is CASSSGQGNQPQHF. The chain uses TRBV7-2 and TRBJ1-5; 8 bases align to TRBD1. The CDR3 covers 14 residues. Per germline, CDR1 SGHTA and CDR2 FQGNSA. V lost 4 bases and J lost 7; bases outside the gene matches: 6.

This rearrangement joins TRBV19 to TRBJ1-2; 7 nucleotides align to TRBD1. The J segment lost 2 bases and the V segment lost 7 bases, leaving 10 bases of the junction unmatched. The CDR3 loop spans 15 amino acids. Germline CDR1 and CDR2: LNHDA and SQIVND (reference sequence). CDR3 protein: CASTSGTASNYGYTF. In nucleotides, the CDR3 is TGTGCCAGTACCTCCGGGACAGCGTCCAACTATGGCTACACCTTC.

This chain links TRBV6-5 with TRBJ1-2, with 9 bases identical to TRBD1. With V trimmed by 4 bases and J by 8 bases, 5 bases remained unmatched. This CDR3 spans 13 amino acids. Germline V gene sequence: CDR1 MNHEY, CDR2 SVGAGI. For the CDR3, the DNA is TGTGCCAGCAGTTTTACAGGGGGCTGGGGCTACACCTTC. Translation: CASSFTGGWGYTF.

The rearrangement joins TRBV19 to TRBJ2-1; possible D gene TRBD1, 6 bases. The CDR3 totals 14 residues. The germline CDR1 and CDR2 sequences are LNHDA and SQIVND (reference sequence). Trimming took 5 bases from V and 5 from J, leaving 13 bases between them. CDR3 sequence reads: CASSVPGVHNEQFF. As DNA, the CDR3 is TGTGCCAGTAGTGTCCCAGGGGTCCACAATGAGCAGTTCTTC.

The rearrangement uses TRBV4-3 and TRBJ2-1, with 7 bases lining up with TRBD2. Germline V gene lookup returns CDR1 LGHNA and CDR2 YSLEER. The V gene end was trimmed by 0 bases and the J gene end by 4 bases; junction bases not matched to a gene: 6. The CDR3 covers 16 residues. Here the CDR3 reads CASSQDLSGTYNEQFF. The CDR3 DNA reads TGCGCCAGCAGCCAAGATTTAAGCGGGACGTACAATGAGCAGTTCTTC.

The chain recombines TRBV5-6 with TRBJ1-2; 10 nucleotides line up with TRBD1. Trimming removed 3 bases from V and 4 bases from J; junction bases left unmatched: 6. Looked up from germline, CDR1 is SGHDT and CDR2 is YYEEEE. The CDR3 covers 15 residues. Here the CDR3 DNA reads TGTGCCAGCAGCTCGGACTGGACAGGGGGCTATGGCTACACCTTC. Encoded protein: CASSSDWTGGYGYTF.

This clone was picked up one time. The chain has TRBV7-2 and TRBJ2-2; the match to TRBD1 covers 9 bases. Germline trimming cut 5 bases from V and 5 bases from J; bases unmatched to any gene: 9. The V gene's germline CDR1 is SGHTA and CDR2 FQGNSA. The CDR3 sequence is 16 residues long. CDR3 sequence (DNA): TGTGCCAGCAGCCCCCTGACAGGGGGGATGACCGGGGAGCTGTTTTTT. As protein: CASSPLTGGMTGELFF. The full variable domain, in which reference TRBV7-2 and TRBJ2-2 provide the parts outside the CDR3, is GAGVSQSPSNKVTEKGKDVELRCDPISGHTALYWYRQSLGQGLEFLIYFQGNSAPDKSGLPSDRFSAERTGGSVSTLTIQRTQQEDSAVYLCASSPLTGGMTGELFFGEGSRLTVL.

The chain recombines TRBV7-9 with TRBJ1-5; D not certain. The length of the CDR3 is 18 residues. Deletions cut 4 bases from V and 2 bases from J, with 21 bases between. CDR1 and CDR2 from the germline V gene are SEHNR and FQNEAQ (reference sequence). The CDR3 here is CASSYGLTGLKGNQPQHF. CDR3 DNA sequence: TGTGCCAGCAGCTACGGACTAACTGGCTTAAAGGGCAATCAGCCCCAGCATTTT. The full variable domain, with the rest looked up from reference TRBV7-9 and TRBJ1-5, is DTGVSQNPRHKITKRGQNVTFRCDPISEHNRLYWYRQTLGQGPEFLTYFQNEAQLEKSRLLSDRFSAERPKGSFSTLEIQRTEQGDSAMYLCASSYGLTGLKGNQPQHFGDGTRLSIL.